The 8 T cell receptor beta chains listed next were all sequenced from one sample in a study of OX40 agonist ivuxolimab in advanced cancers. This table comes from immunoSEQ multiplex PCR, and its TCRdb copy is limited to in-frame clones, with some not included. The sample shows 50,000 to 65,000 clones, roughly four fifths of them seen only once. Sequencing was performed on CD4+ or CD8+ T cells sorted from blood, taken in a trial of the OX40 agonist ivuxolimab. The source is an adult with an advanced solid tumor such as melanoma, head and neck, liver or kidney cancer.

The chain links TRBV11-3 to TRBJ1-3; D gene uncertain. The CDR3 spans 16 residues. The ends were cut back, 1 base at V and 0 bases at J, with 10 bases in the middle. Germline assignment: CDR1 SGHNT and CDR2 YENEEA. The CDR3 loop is CASSLGFTSSGNTIYF. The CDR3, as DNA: TGTGCCAGCAGCTTAGGGTTCACCAGCTCTGGAAACACCATATATTTT.

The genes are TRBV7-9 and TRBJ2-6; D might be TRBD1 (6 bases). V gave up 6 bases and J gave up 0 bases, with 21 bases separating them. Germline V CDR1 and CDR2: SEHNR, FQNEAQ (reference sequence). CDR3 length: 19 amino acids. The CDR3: CASRPTNRDLSSGANVLTF. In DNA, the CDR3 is TGTGCCAGCAGACCTACCAACAGGGATTTGAGCTCTGGGGCCAACGTCCTGACTTTC.

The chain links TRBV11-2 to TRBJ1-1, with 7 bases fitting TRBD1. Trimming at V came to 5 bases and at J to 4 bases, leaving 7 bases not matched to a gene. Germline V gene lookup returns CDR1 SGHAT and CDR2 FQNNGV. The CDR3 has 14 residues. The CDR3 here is CASSQTPGGTEAFF. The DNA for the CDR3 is TGTGCCAGCAGCCAAACCCCAGGGGGCACTGAAGCTTTCTTT.

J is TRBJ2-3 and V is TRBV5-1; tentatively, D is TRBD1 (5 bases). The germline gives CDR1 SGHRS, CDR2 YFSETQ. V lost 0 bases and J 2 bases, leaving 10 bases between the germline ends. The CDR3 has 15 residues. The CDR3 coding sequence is TGCGCCAGCAGCTTGGGCGGACATCCCACAGATACGCAGTATTTT. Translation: CASSLGGHPTDTQYF.

The CDR3 region has the DNA TGCAGTGCTAGAGTTGGAGAGACCCAGTACTTC. Translation gives CSARVGETQYF. The chain is built from TRBV20-1 and TRBJ2-5; D gene ambiguous. This CDR3 has 11 amino acids. Germline CDR1 reads DFQATT; CDR2 reads SNEGSKA (reference sequence). V was cut by 1 base and J by 4 bases, with 4 bases left in between.

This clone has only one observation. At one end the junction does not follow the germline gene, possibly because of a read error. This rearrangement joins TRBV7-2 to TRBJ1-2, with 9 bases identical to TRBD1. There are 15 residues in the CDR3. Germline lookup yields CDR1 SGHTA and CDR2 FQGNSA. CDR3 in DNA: TGTGCCAGCAGCCTAGCGGGGACAGGGAATTATGGCTACACCTTC. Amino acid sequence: CASSLAGTGNYGYTF.

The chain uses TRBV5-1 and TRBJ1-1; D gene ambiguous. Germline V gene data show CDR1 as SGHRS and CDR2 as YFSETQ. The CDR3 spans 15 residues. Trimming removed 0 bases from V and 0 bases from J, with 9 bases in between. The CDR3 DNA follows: TGCGCCAGCAGCTTGGGCCGGCTGATGAACACTGAAGCTTTCTTT. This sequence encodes CASSLGRLMNTEAFF.

In DNA form, the CDR3 reads TGCGCCAGCAGCTTGGAAGGGGTAACTGGGGAAAAACTGTTTTTT. This codes for CASSLEGVTGEKLFF. This chain links TRBV5-1 with TRBJ1-4, with D tentatively TRBD1 (5 bases). CDR3 length: 15 amino acids. V gave up 0 bases and J gave up 8 bases, with 14 bases separating them. The germline CDR1 and CDR2 sequences are SGHRS and YFSETQ.